This T cell receptor beta chain was sequenced in a study of identical twins. Study observations and caveats: The models gave estimates that fell short of the out-of-frame TCR alpha sharing seen in monozygotic twins.

TCRdb re-analysed the 5' RACE reads in MiXCR, keeping a single row per CDR3 protein. The data show around 650,000 distinct CDR3 sequences, just over 7% seen once. This clonotype is a singleton in its sample. The target antigen is unknown. The data also belong to a second study, concerning yellow fever vaccine responses in identical twins.

The receptor's source is a woman between 18 and 29 years old in good health. Sample: PBMCs.

Here the CDR3 DNA reads TGCAGCGTTGTGCAGACGGTGAACACTGAAGCTTTCTTT. Its translation: CSVVQTVNTEAFF. This rearrangement joins TRBV29-1 to TRBJ1-1; D not resolved. CDR3 length: 13 residues. Trimming left V 4 bases short and J 0 bases short, with 9 bases between. The germline CDR1 and CDR2 sequences are SQVTM and ANQGSEA.